Presented here are 14 T cell receptor beta chains from one specimen sequenced in a study of blood T cell repertoires in COVID-19. Repertoires were generated with immunoSEQ multiplex PCR, while TCRdb's copy carries only in-frame clones and drops some. Of 50,000 to 70,000 clones in the sample, about 80% were seen once. The source material was peripheral blood. These receptors were obtained from a man aged 50 or older with active or convalescent COVID-19.

V gene TRBV2 combines with J gene TRBJ2-1; D perhaps matches TRBD2 (6 bases). The CDR3 sequence is 15 residues long. Germline CDR1 reads SNHLY; CDR2 reads FYNNEI. V was pared by 4 bases and J by 4 bases, with 14 bases between. In nucleotides, the CDR3 is TGTGCCAGCAGTGTCACTAGCCCTTTGTACAATGAGCAGTTCTTC. As protein: CASSVTSPLYNEQFF.

This chain connects TRBV10-3 to TRBJ2-1; TRBD2 matches at 7 bases. Trimming removed 3 bases from V and 5 bases from J; junction bases left unmatched: 7. The CDR3 totals 15 residues. Germline V lookup: CDR1 ENHRY, CDR2 SYGVKD. For the CDR3, the DNA is TGTGCCATCAGTGAAGGGCTAGCGGAAGACAATGAGCAGTTCTTC. Its protein product is CAISEGLAEDNEQFF.

The chain joins TRBV2 to TRBJ2-2; possible D gene TRBD1, 5 bases. V lost 0 bases and J lost 4, with 9 bases in between. Germline CDR1 SNHLY, CDR2 FYNNEI. This CDR3 spans 15 amino acids. CDR3 in DNA: TGTGCCAGCAGTGAAGCGCTGGGGCTCACCGGGGAGCTGTTTTTT. Amino acid sequence: CASSEALGLTGELFF.

This clone was recorded only once. This chain connects TRBV24-1 to TRBJ2-3; 9 nucleotides agree with TRBD1. V dropped 1 base and J dropped 8; count of bases not matched to a gene: 3. Germline V gene data show CDR1 as KGHDR and CDR2 as SFDVKD. This CDR3 is 14 amino acids long. The CDR3, as DNA: TGTGCCACCAGTGATTTCGGGACAGGGCCTACGCAGTATTTT. Protein product: CATSDFGTGPTQYF.

Judged by abundance, this clone is medium-sized. The chain joins TRBV7-9 to TRBJ2-7, with TRBD2 matching 9 bases. V shed 4 bases, J shed 5 bases, and the junction held 12 bases outside the gene matches. The CDR3 sequence is 16 residues long. CDR1 is SEHNR and CDR2 is FQNEAQ in the germline V gene (reference sequence). The CDR3 bases are TGTGCCAGCAGCTGGTCCGGTTTGGGACTAGCTCACGAGCAGTACTTC. Protein: CASSWSGLGLAHEQYF.

The chain is built from TRBV27 and TRBJ1-1; D call uncertain. Trimming cost V 4 bases and J 1 base, with 16 bases left between them. CDR1 is MNHEY, CDR2 SMNVEV, per germline (reference sequence). This CDR3 contains 16 residues. Here the CDR3 DNA reads TGTGCCAGCAGTTCCACCTCCCCCGACACGAACACTGAAGCTTTCTTT. It encodes CASSSTSPDTNTEAFF.

V and J are TRBV5-1 and TRBJ2-4; D call uncertain. The CDR3 runs to 17 residues. The V and J ends lost 4 bases and 0 bases respectively, with 17 bases between them. Germline values: CDR1 SGHRS, CDR2 YFSETQ. The CDR3: CASSKLTGQLAKNIQYF. CDR3 coding DNA: TGCGCCAGCAGCAAGTTAACGGGTCAACTAGCCAAAAACATTCAGTACTTC.

The chain uses TRBV7-6 and TRBJ2-2; D gene uncertain. Trimming pared 2 bases from V and 0 bases from J, leaving 7 bases between. This CDR3 is built from 15 residues. Germline V lookup: CDR1 SGHVS, CDR2 FNYEAQ. The CDR3 reads CASSLRGANTGELFF. The DNA for the CDR3 is TGTGCCAGCAGCTTAAGAGGCGCGAACACCGGGGAGCTGTTTTTT.

The DNA for the CDR3 is TGTGCCAGCAGCGTGTGGACTAGCGGGAACACCGGGGAGCTGTTTTTT. Translation: CASSVWTSGNTGELFF. The V call is TRBV7-9, the J call TRBJ2-2, with TRBD2 matching 10 bases. V shed 5 bases, J shed 1 base, and the junction held 4 bases outside the gene matches. The CDR3 is 16 residues long. The germline V gene has CDR1 SEHNR and CDR2 FQNEAQ (reference sequence). The full variable domain, with the rest looked up from reference TRBV7-9 and TRBJ2-2, is DTGVSQNPRHKITKRGQNVTFRCDPISEHNRLYWYRQTLGQGPEFLTYFQNEAQLEKSRLLSDRFSAERPKGSFSTLEIQRTEQGDSAMYLCASSVWTSGNTGELFFGEGSRLTVL.

In DNA, the CDR3 is TGCGCCAGCAGACTAACAGGGGGTGGGGCCAACGTCCTGACTTTC. Translated, it gives CASRLTGGGANVLTF. This chain joins TRBV10-2 and TRBJ2-6; 8 nucleotides match TRBD1. The CDR3 has 15 amino acids. V gave up 6 bases and J gave up 3 bases; unmatched junction bases: 4. Germline CDR1 is WSHSY and CDR2 is SAAADI.

This clone has just a few counts. This chain connects TRBV3-1 (or the pseudogene TRBV3-2) to TRBJ1-4, with D possibly matching TRBD1 (6 bases). The germline CDR1 and CDR2 sequences are LGHDT and YNNKEL (reference sequence). Trimming took off 3 bases at V and 7 bases at J, with 18 bases between the two ends. The CDR3 length is 16 residues. CDR3 in DNA: TGTGCCAGCAGCCAGTCAAGGGCCAGGGGTACTGAAAAACTGTTTTTT. Residues: CASSQSRARGTEKLFF.

This clone showed up just once. The J gene is TRBJ2-5, the V gene TRBV5-1; D not resolved. Trimming took off 4 bases at V and 5 bases at J, with 6 bases between the two ends. Germline V gene sequence: CDR1 SGHRS, CDR2 YFSETQ. The CDR3 runs to 11 residues. The CDR3 DNA is TGCGCCAGCAGCCCCGGGGAGACCCAGTACTTC. Translated, it gives CASSPGETQYF. The whole variable domain, filled in from reference TRBV5-1 and TRBJ2-5, reads KAGVTQTPRYLIKTRGQQVTLSCSPISGHRSVSWYQQTPGQGLQFLFEYFSETQRNKGNFPGRFSGRQFSNSRSEMNVSTLELGDSALYLCASSPGETQYFGPGTRLLVL.

This clone was picked up one time. The chain carries TRBV20-1 and TRBJ2-1; D is undetermined. Germline loops: CDR1 DFQATT, CDR2 SNEGSKA (reference sequence). Deletions cut 2 bases from V and 11 bases from J, with 10 bases between. The CDR3 length is 11 residues. The CDR3 coding sequence is TGCAGTGCTAGATTGGCCCAGAAGCAGTTCTTC. Translating gives CSARLAQKQFF.

The chain uses TRBV12-3 or TRBV12-4 and TRBJ2-5; no definite D call. The CDR3 extends over 11 amino acids. Trimming cost V 4 bases and J 5 bases, with 5 bases left between them. CDR3 bases: TGTGCCAGCAGTTCTAGGGAGACCCAGTACTTC. It yields the protein CASSSRETQYF.